This note documents a single T cell receptor beta chain sequence. Its target is unknown. Germline assignment: CDR1 SGHVS and CDR2 FQNEAQ. The length of the CDR3 is 19 residues. Losses at the gene ends were 7 bases for V and 2 bases for J; bases not matched to a gene: 23. Clones were read by immunoSEQ multiplex PCR, and TCRdb kept only the in-frame ones, dropping some. The table includes fewer than 95,000 clones, just over 90% detected once. The sample is drawn from a study of OX40 agonist ivuxolimab in advanced cancers. Study details: Melanoma, hepatocellular carcinoma, head and neck or renal cell cancer occurred in dose-escalation patients. A history of anti-PD-1, anti-PD-L1 or anti-CTLA-4 therapy was acceptable, and 40% had some.

Study-level points and caveats: At 0.1 to 3.0 mg/kg, CD4+ and CD8+ blood T cells expanded clonally by week 6.

This receptor was obtained from an adult with an advanced solid tumor such as melanoma, head and neck, liver or kidney cancer. The sample here was CD4+ or CD8+ T cells sorted from blood, taken in a trial of the OX40 agonist ivuxolimab. V and J are TRBV7-8 and TRBJ2-7, with TRBD1 matching over 7 bases. In DNA, the CDR3 is TGTGCCAGCATCGACGCGAGGGGACAGAGGGGTTCGGGAACCTACGAGCAGTACTTC. Residues: CASIDARGQRGSGTYEQYF.